Shown below are 8 T cell receptor beta chains from a single sample sequenced in a study of Ad26.COV2.S vaccination and SARS-CoV-2 variants (dated by TCRdb to 2020 to 2023). This specimen's treatment or condition label, per the study, means: approximately 18 received Ad26.COV2.S at low or high dose, single or two shots; about 5 received placebo; per-sample allocation not given. Repertoires of vaccine and placebo recipients were sequenced from samples collected on day 63 after the first injection. Libraries were built with the immunoSEQ multiplex PCR assay. Sourced from immuneACCESS, this table was stored by TCRdb with only in-frame sequences that have V and J called. A share of the clones is absent; for the studies checked, an unresolved V gene accounts for under half, and the remainder has no known explanation. This sample holds around 400,000 clones; 80% to 95% were observed only once. Together, the top ten hold 12% of the sample.

This specimen was peripheral blood, taken in a trial of Ad26.COV2.S vaccine versus placebo. These receptors all come from a person between 18 and 65 years old who received the Ad26.COV2.S COVID-19 vaccine or a placebo.

This clone was detected once. This chain connects TRBV30 to TRBJ1-6; unclear D gene. The length of the CDR3 is 14 residues. Germline CDR1 reads GTSNPN; CDR2 reads SVGIG (reference sequence). The V end lost 0 bases, the J end lost 6 bases, and 9 bases lay between the germline ends. The CDR3, as DNA: TGTGCCTGGAGTGTTAACCGGATTAATTCACCCCTCCACTTT. It translates to CAWSVNRINSPLHF. The full variable domain, rest sourced from reference TRBV30 and TRBJ1-6, is SQTIHQWPATLVQPVGSPLSLECTVEGTSNPNLYWYRQAAGRGLQLLFYSVGIGQISSEVPQNLSASRPQDRQFILSSKKLLLSDSGFYLCAWSVNRINSPLHFGNGTRLTVT.

Here the CDR3 reads CASSFRGPMYQETQYF. CDR3 sequence (DNA): TGTGCCAGCAGTTTTCGCGGACCCATGTACCAAGAGACCCAGTACTTC. The chain uses TRBV28 and TRBJ2-5; no clear D. Looked up from germline, CDR1 is MDHEN and CDR2 is SYDVKM. The CDR3 covers 16 residues. V was pared by 3 bases and J by 0 bases, with 14 bases between.

This rearrangement joins TRBV12-3 or TRBV12-4 to TRBJ2-7, with D unresolved. Trimming shortened V by 6 bases and J by 4 bases, and 10 bases separated the two germline ends. This CDR3 has 12 residues. The CDR3 DNA reads as TGTGCCAGCAGCCTCACAACGTACGAGCAGTACTTC. Its protein is CASSLTTYEQYF.

The genes are TRBV27 and TRBJ2-1, with 9 bases that match TRBD2. The CDR3 is 15 amino acids. The trim removed 2 bases at V and 6 bases at J, leaving 5 bases unmatched. The germline V gene has CDR1 MNHEY and CDR2 SMNVEV (reference sequence). CDR3 sequence (DNA): TGTGCCAGCAGTTTAAAAGGGACTAGCAGCAATGAGCAGTTCTTC. This sequence encodes CASSLKGTSSNEQFF.

The CDR3 region is CVRSLALGQGRVTQYF. The CDR3 DNA reads as TGTGTCAGAAGCTTAGCCTTGGGACAGGGCAGAGTGACCCAGTACTTC. V gene TRBV7-5 combines with J gene TRBJ2-5; no DNA check was done on the table's D call, TRBD1. TRBV7-5 is deemed a pseudogene. CDR3 length: 16 amino acids.

V gene TRBV5-1 combines with J gene TRBJ1-4; the D is unclear. Trimming left V 2 bases short and J 7 bases short, with 12 bases between. Germline lookup yields CDR1 SGHRS and CDR2 YFSETQ. The CDR3 is 14 residues long. CDR3 DNA sequence: TGCGCCAGCAGCTTCGGGGAGGACGGTGAAAAACTGTTTTTT. Encoded protein: CASSFGEDGEKLFF. The whole variable domain, remainder taken from reference TRBV5-1 and TRBJ1-4, is KAGVTQTPRYLIKTRGQQVTLSCSPISGHRSVSWYQQTPGQGLQFLFEYFSETQRNKGNFPGRFSGRQFSNSRSEMNVSTLELGDSALYLCASSFGEDGEKLFFGSGTQLSVL.

The rearrangement joins TRBV5-1 to TRBJ2-7, with 8 bases aligning to TRBD1. Germline values: CDR1 SGHRS, CDR2 YFSETQ. After removal of 0 bases from V and 0 bases from J, the junction contained 5 bases not matched to a gene. This CDR3 is built from 16 residues. CDR3 residues: CASSLGWTGSSYEQYF. CDR3 DNA: TGCGCCAGCAGCTTGGGCTGGACAGGGAGCTCCTACGAGCAGTACTTC.

This chain links TRBV5-1 with TRBJ1-1; D remains unclear. CDR1 SGHRS and CDR2 YFSETQ come from the germline V gene. The V and J ends lost 5 bases and 4 bases respectively, with 6 bases between them. This CDR3 region has 11 residues. This CDR3 is CASSRGTEAFF. CDR3 nucleotide sequence: TGCGCCAGCAGTCGGGGCACTGAAGCTTTCTTT.